This is a list of T cell receptor beta chains from one sample in a study of technical replicates of blood from a few donors. Produced via immunoSEQ multiplex PCR; TCRdb's table is partial and in-frame only. The profile shows more than 75,000 clones, 86% of them singletons. Sequencing used PBMCs. The receptors stem from a human donor in good health. Some clones in this sample may be carry-over from other donors' samples. Both conserved end residues are part of each CDR3. Each record gives: V gene, clone size, D gene, J gene, CDR3 DNA, CDR3 protein. A D gene is named only where the DNA matches it firmly. Size is omitted from some rows. Given values are once, few, many or a class for expanded clones.

v_call: TRBV5-3
clone_size: -
d_call: -
j_call: TRBJ2-7
cdr3_nt: TGTGCCAGAAGGGGGCAGAGGGGGAACTACGAGCAGTACTTC
cdr3_aa: CARRGQRGNYEQYF

v_call: TRBV2
clone_size: -
d_call: TRBD1
j_call: TRBJ2-7
cdr3_nt: TGTGCCAGCAGTGTAGACAGGGGGGCCTACGAGCAGTACTTC
cdr3_aa: CASSVDRGAYEQYF

v_call: TRBV5-6
clone_size: -
d_call: TRBD1
j_call: TRBJ2-5
cdr3_nt: TGTGCCAGCAGCTACGGGACAGCCGAGACCCAGTACTTC
cdr3_aa: CASSYGTAETQYF

v_call: TRBV29-1
clone_size: -
d_call: TRBD1
j_call: TRBJ1-2
cdr3_nt: TGCAGCGTCCCAGGGGGCAACTATGGCTACACCTTC
cdr3_aa: CSVPGGNYGYTF

v_call: TRBV6-1
clone_size: -
d_call: TRBD1
j_call: TRBJ1-4
cdr3_nt: TGTGCCAGCAGGGCAAAGACAGGGAATGAAAAACTGTTTTTT
cdr3_aa: CASRAKTGNEKLFF

v_call: TRBV9
clone_size: -
d_call: TRBD2
j_call: TRBJ2-1
cdr3_nt: TGTGCCAGCACTAGGACTAGCGGGGGGAGGGCCTACAATGAGCAGTTCTTC
cdr3_aa: CASTRTSGGRAYNEQFF

v_call: TRBV6-1
clone_size: -
d_call: -
j_call: TRBJ2-5
cdr3_nt: TGTGCCAGCAGCGGTGGGGCGGGAAGGGGTAGGGCCCAGTACTTC
cdr3_aa: CASSGGAGRGRAQYF

v_call: TRBV14
clone_size: -
d_call: -
j_call: TRBJ2-7
cdr3_nt: TGTGCCAGCAGCCCCCTCAACTACTACGAGCAGTACTTC
cdr3_aa: CASSPLNYYEQYF

v_call: TRBV28
clone_size: -
d_call: -
j_call: TRBJ2-7
cdr3_nt: TGTGCCAGCAGGTCGGTGGATGAGGCCTACGAGCAGTACTTC
cdr3_aa: CASRSVDEAYEQYF

v_call: TRBV9
clone_size: -
d_call: -
j_call: TRBJ2-5
cdr3_nt: TGTGCCAGCAGCCGAGGGGGTTCGGGTCTGGTCGAGACCCAGTACTTC
cdr3_aa: CASSRGGSGLVETQYF

v_call: TRBV20-1
clone_size: -
d_call: TRBD1
j_call: TRBJ1-5
cdr3_nt: TGCAGTGCTACCGACAGGGCCCAGCATTTT
cdr3_aa: CSATDRAQHF

v_call: TRBV7-9
clone_size: -
d_call: TRBD2
j_call: TRBJ2-7
cdr3_nt: TGTGCCAGCAGCTTTGGACTAGCTCGCGAGCAGTACTTC
cdr3_aa: CASSFGLAREQYF

v_call: TRBV11-2
clone_size: -
d_call: TRBD2
j_call: TRBJ2-1
cdr3_nt: TGTGCCAGCAGCCTAGCGGGAGCCAATGAGCAGTTCTTC
cdr3_aa: CASSLAGANEQFF

v_call: TRBV25-1
clone_size: -
d_call: TRBD1
j_call: TRBJ2-5
cdr3_nt: TGTGCCAGCAGAGGGACAGGGATGCGGGAGACCCAGTACTTC
cdr3_aa: CASRGTGMRETQYF

v_call: TRBV14
clone_size: -
d_call: -
j_call: TRBJ2-1
cdr3_nt: TGTGCCAGCAGCCAAGATTGGCGGGACCTCTACAATGAGCAGTTCTTC
cdr3_aa: CASSQDWRDLYNEQFF

v_call: TRBV15
clone_size: few
d_call: TRBD1
j_call: TRBJ1-5
cdr3_nt: TGTGCCACCAGCAGTGACAGGGTTGGCAATCAGCCCCAGCATTTT
cdr3_aa: CATSSDRVGNQPQHF

v_call: TRBV4-3
clone_size: many
d_call: TRBD1
j_call: TRBJ1-1
cdr3_nt: TGCGCCAGCAGCTTAGGGACAGGGGGTGCTGAAGCTTTCTTT
cdr3_aa: CASSLGTGGAEAFF